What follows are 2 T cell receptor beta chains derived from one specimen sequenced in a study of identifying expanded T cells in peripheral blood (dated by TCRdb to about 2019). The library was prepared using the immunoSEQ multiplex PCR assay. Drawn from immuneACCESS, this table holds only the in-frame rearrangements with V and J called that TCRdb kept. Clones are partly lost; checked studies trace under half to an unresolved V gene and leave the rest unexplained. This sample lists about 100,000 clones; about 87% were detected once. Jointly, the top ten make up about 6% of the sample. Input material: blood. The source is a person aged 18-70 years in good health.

The CDR3 loop reads CASSRQGARAGELFF. The DNA for the CDR3 is TGTGCCAGCAGCCGACAGGGGGCGCGAGCCGGGGAGCTGTTTTTT. The chain has TRBV28 and TRBJ2-2; 10 nucleotides match TRBD1. Germline V gene lookup returns CDR1 MDHEN and CDR2 SYDVKM. Trimming took 6 bases from V and 6 from J; bases not matched to a gene: 7. The CDR3 has 15 residues.

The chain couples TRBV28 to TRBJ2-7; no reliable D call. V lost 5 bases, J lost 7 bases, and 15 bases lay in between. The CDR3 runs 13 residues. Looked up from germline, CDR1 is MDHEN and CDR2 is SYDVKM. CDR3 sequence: CASSRTPMREQYF. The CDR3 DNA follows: TGTGCCAGCAGTCGAACCCCGATGCGGGAGCAGTACTTC.